Following are 10 T cell receptor beta chains from one sample sequenced in a study of cytomegalovirus exposure and HLA in healthy donors. PCR amplification relied on 60 Vbeta primers (plus 13 Jbeta primers). Sequencing used immunoSEQ multiplex PCR; TCRdb keeps in-frame clones, though not all of them. The sample has approximately 100,000 clones; more than 60% are singletons. Sequenced input: PBMCs. The receptors derive from a female donor in good health and CMV-seronegative.

This clone was recorded a few times. The CDR3: CASSLTGTHTEAFF. CDR3 in DNA: TGTGCCAGCAGCCTAACAGGGACCCACACTGAAGCTTTCTTT. The chain carries TRBV5-4 and TRBJ1-1; weak D call: TRBD1 (6 bases). V lost 4 bases and J 3 bases, leaving 13 bases between the germline ends. The V gene's germline CDR1 is SGHNT and CDR2 YYREEE (reference sequence). This CDR3 contains 14 residues.

The rearrangement joins TRBV5-8 to TRBJ2-7; D remains unclear. Germline CDR1 reads SGHTS; CDR2 reads YDEGEE. With 4 bases removed from V and 2 bases from J, the gap between germline ends came to 16 bases. This CDR3 contains 15 residues. CDR3 in amino acids: CASSQDVERTYEQYF. The DNA of the CDR3 is TGTGCCAGCAGCCAAGATGTAGAGAGAACCTACGAGCAGTACTTC.

The gene calls are TRBV11-2 and TRBJ2-1, with 8 bases matching TRBD1. The CDR3 runs 15 residues. V lost 4 bases to trimming and J lost 7 bases; unmatched junction nucleotides: 9. CDR1 and CDR2 (germline): SGHAT, FQNNGV. The DNA of the CDR3 is TGTGCCAGCAGCTCCAGGGGGCGAATACAGAATGAGCAGTTCTTC. This codes for CASSSRGRIQNEQFF. Together with reference TRBV11-2 and TRBJ2-1, the CDR3 gives the full variable domain: EAGVAQSPRYKIIEKRQSVAFWCNPISGHATLYWYQQILGQGPKLLIQFQNNGVVDDSQLPKDRFSAERLKGVDSTLKIQPAKLEDSAVYLCASSSRGRIQNEQFFGPGTRLTVL.

Only a few counts were recorded for this clone. The chain couples TRBV12-5 to TRBJ1-1; D is undetermined. V was shortened by 6 bases and J by 0 bases, with 14 bases between the two germline ends. CDR3 size: 15 residues. Germline V gene lookup returns CDR1 LGHNT and CDR2 FRNRAP. Written as DNA, the CDR3 is TGTGCTAGTGGGACTTATCGGAGCATGAACACTGAAGCTTTCTTT. It translates to CASGTYRSMNTEAFF.

This sequence joins TRBV5-1 and TRBJ2-3; 10 bases line up with TRBD2. The germline V gene encodes CDR1 SGHRS and CDR2 YFSETQ. Unmatched junction bases numbered 15, after V lost 0 bases and J lost 2 bases. The length of the CDR3 is 20 residues. As DNA, the CDR3 is TGCGCCAGCAGCTTGGTAGCTAGCGGGGGCATTACCTCTGACACAGATACGCAGTATTTT. Translation: CASSLVASGGITSDTDTQYF. Supplemented by reference TRBV5-1 and TRBJ2-3, the full variable domain reads KAGVTQTPRYLIKTRGQQVTLSCSPISGHRSVSWYQQTPGQGLQFLFEYFSETQRNKGNFPGRFSGRQFSNSRSEMNVSTLELGDSALYLCASSLVASGGITSDTDTQYFGPGTRLTVL.

This clone was detected only once. In DNA, the CDR3 is TGTGCCAGCAGACCGACAGTGGCGGGAGATTCACCCCTCCACTTT. Its protein is CASRPTVAGDSPLHF. The rearrangement links TRBV6-1 to TRBJ1-6; a possible D gene is TRBD1 (5 bases). V lost 6 bases and J lost 8, with 17 bases in between. Germline assignment: CDR1 MNHNS and CDR2 SASEGT. The CDR3 has 15 residues.

The chain combines TRBV5-1 with TRBJ1-1, with TRBD1 matching 7 bases. Per germline, CDR1 SGHRS and CDR2 YFSETQ. The CDR3 totals 13 residues. After removal of 4 bases from V and 9 bases from J, the junction contained 9 bases not matched to a gene. CDR3 sequence (DNA): TGCGCCAGCAGCGGGGACAGCCTAAACCAAGCTTTCTTT. Amino acid sequence: CASSGDSLNQAFF.

The V and J genes are TRBV19 and TRBJ2-7, with 7 bases that match TRBD1. V lost 2 bases and J lost 9; bases outside the gene matches: 10. The CDR3 spans 14 residues. Germline V CDR1 and CDR2: LNHDA, SQIVND (reference sequence). The CDR3 nucleotides are TGTGCCAGTAGTATAACCGACAGACAGGGAGTGCAGTACTTC. This translates into CASSITDRQGVQYF.

The chain joins TRBV9 to TRBJ1-1; 7 nucleotides match TRBD1. This CDR3 has 14 residues. After removal of 4 bases from V and 7 bases from J, the junction contained 10 bases not matched to a gene. CDR1 SGDLS and CDR2 YYNGEE come from the germline V gene. The CDR3 loop reads CASSNNRGPGEAFF. As DNA, the CDR3 is TGTGCCAGCAGCAATAACAGGGGACCCGGTGAAGCTTTCTTT. Combining the CDR3 with reference TRBV9 and TRBJ1-1 gives the whole variable domain DSGVTQTPKHLITATGQRVTLRCSPRSGDLSVYWYQQSLDQGLQFLIQYYNGEERAKGNILERFSAQQFPDLHSELNLSSLELGDSALYFCASSNNRGPGEAFFGQGTRLTVV.

As DNA, the CDR3 is TGTGCCTGGAGTGTACTCAGGGTTAGTCTCGGTTCACCCCTCCACTTT. As protein: CAWSVLRVSLGSPLHF. The chain joins TRBV30 to TRBJ1-6; D possibly corresponds to TRBD1 (5 bases). Germline-derived CDR1 and CDR2 are GTSNPN and SVGIG (reference sequence). Trimming removed 0 bases at V and 9 bases at J, with 18 bases between. There are 16 residues in the CDR3.